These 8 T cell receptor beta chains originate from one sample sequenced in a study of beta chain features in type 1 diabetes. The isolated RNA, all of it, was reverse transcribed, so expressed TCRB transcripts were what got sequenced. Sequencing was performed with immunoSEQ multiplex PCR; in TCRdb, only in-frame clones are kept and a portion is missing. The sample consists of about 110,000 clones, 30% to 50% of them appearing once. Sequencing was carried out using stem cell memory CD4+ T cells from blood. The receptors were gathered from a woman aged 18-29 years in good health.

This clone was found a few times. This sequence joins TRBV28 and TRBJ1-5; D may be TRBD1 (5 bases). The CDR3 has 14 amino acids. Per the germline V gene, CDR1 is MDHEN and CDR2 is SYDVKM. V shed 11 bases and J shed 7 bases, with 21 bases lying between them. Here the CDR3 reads CASRPGGVMQPQHF. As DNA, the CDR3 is TGTGCCTCTAGACCGGGGGGAGTAATGCAGCCCCAGCATTTT. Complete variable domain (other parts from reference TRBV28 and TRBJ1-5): DVKVTQSSRYLVKRTGEKVFLECVQDMDHENMFWYRQDPGLGLRLIYFSYDVKMKEKGDIPEGYSVSREKKERFSLILESASTNQTSMYLCASRPGGVMQPQHFGDGTRLSIL.

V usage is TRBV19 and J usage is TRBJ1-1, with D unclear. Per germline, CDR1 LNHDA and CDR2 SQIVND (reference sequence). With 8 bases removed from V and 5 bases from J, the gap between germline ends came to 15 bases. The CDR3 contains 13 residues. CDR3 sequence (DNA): TGTGCCAGTGGGGAGGGTACAAGAACTGAAGCTTTCTTT. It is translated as CASGEGTRTEAFF.

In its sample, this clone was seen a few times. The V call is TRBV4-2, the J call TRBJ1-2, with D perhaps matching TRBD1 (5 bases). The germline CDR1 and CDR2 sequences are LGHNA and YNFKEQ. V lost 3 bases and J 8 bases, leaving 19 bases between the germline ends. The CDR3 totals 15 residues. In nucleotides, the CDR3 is TGTGCCAGCAGCCAGGCAGGTTTGGGAAGGGGCGGCTACACCTTC. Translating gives CASSQAGLGRGGYTF.

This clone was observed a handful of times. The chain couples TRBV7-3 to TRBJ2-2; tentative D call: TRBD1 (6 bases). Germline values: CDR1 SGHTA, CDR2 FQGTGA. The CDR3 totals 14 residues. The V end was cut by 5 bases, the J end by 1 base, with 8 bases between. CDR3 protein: CASSPTGNTGELFF. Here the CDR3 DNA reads TGTGCCAGCAGCCCGACAGGGAACACCGGGGAGCTGTTTTTT.

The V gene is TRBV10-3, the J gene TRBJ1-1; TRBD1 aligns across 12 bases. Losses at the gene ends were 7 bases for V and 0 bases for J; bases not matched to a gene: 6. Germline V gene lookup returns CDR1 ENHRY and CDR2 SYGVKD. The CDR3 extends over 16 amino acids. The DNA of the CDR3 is TGTGCCATCACCGGGACAGGGGGCTTTTTGAACACTGAAGCTTTCTTT. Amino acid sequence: CAITGTGGFLNTEAFF.

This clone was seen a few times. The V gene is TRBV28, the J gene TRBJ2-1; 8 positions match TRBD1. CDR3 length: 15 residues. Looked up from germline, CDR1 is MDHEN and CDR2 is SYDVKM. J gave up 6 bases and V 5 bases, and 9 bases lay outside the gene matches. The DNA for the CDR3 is TGTGCCAGCAGTGACCCGGGACAGGTGATCAATGAGCAGTTCTTC. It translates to CASSDPGQVINEQFF. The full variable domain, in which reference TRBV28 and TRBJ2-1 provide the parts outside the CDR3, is DVKVTQSSRYLVKRTGEKVFLECVQDMDHENMFWYRQDPGLGLRLIYFSYDVKMKEKGDIPEGYSVSREKKERFSLILESASTNQTSMYLCASSDPGQVINEQFFGPGTRLTVL.

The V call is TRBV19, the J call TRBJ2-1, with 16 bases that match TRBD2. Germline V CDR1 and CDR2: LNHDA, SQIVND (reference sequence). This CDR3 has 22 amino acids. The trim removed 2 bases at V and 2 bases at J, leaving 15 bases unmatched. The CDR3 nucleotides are TGTGCCAGTAGTATAAGTACGGTCCAGGGACTAGCGGGAGGGAGTGCCTACAATGAGCAGTTCTTC. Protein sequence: CASSISTVQGLAGGSAYNEQFF.

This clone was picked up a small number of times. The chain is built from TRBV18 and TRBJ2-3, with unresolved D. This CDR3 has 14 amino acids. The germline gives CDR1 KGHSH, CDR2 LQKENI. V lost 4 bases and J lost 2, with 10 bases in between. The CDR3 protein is CASSHQSNTDTQYF. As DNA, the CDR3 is TGTGCCAGCTCACACCAATCTAACACAGATACGCAGTATTTT.